Listed here are 4 T cell receptor beta chains from one sample, sequenced in a study of regulatory T cells in long-lasting Graves disease. Construction of the TCR beta libraries employed iRepertoire HTBI primers in conjunction with Arm-PCR of CDR3 regions. TCRdb re-called the multiplex PCR reads through MiXCR, storing one row per CDR3 protein. Of almost 350,000 distinct CDR3 sequences in the sample, around 20% were seen once. Specified time point: persistent/refractory GD, antithyroid drugs over 5 years with positive TRAb. There was RNA extracted from PBMCs, and the TCR library was made from it. This sample comprised peripheral blood mononuclear cells (PBMCs), obtained when the disease was refractory, from a patient treated with antithyroid drugs. These receptors were obtained from a female donor with Graves disease.

As concerns this clonotype: Just one base apart from a much larger clone, this may be a read error. J is TRBJ2-7 and V is TRBV12-3 or TRBV12-4; no clear D gene. The germline V and J ends were trimmed by 8 bases and 6 bases, with 14 bases remaining between them. This CDR3 has 12 amino acids. The CDR3 nucleotides are TGTGCCAGCGGTCAATCTGTCGCCGAGCAGTACTTC. Its protein is CASGQSVAEQYF.

Of note for this clonotype: A much larger clone lies one base from this, so it may be a read error. The V gene is TRBV6-1, the J gene TRBJ1-6, with D unresolved. V dropped 6 bases and J dropped 15 bases, with 18 bases sitting between them. CDR1 MNHNS and CDR2 SASEGT come from the germline V gene. The length of the CDR3 is 13 residues. The CDR3 protein is CASRVLQSPILHF. As DNA, the CDR3 is TGTGCCAGCAGGGTACTACAGAGTCCTATCCTCCACTTT.

The chain is built from TRBV18 and TRBJ2-7, with 7 bases identical to TRBD2. Germline values: CDR1 KGHSH, CDR2 LQKENI. The CDR3 spans 17 residues. Trimming at V came to 3 bases and at J to 5 bases, leaving 16 bases not matched to a gene. This CDR3 reads CASSPHAGGTGGNEQYF. The DNA of the CDR3 is TGTGCCAGCTCACCGCACGCCGGGGGAACGGGGGGAAACGAGCAGTACTTC. The full variable domain, with the rest looked up from reference TRBV18 and TRBJ2-7, is NAGVMQNPRHLVRRRGQEARLRCSPMKGHSHVYWYRQLPEEGLKFMVYLQKENIIDESGMPKERFSAEFPKEGPSILRIQQVVRGDSAAYFCASSPHAGGTGGNEQYFGPGTRLTVT.

This clonotype has ten or more counts. The chain joins TRBV28 to TRBJ2-5; a weak D match, TRBD2 (7 bases). The CDR3 spans 13 residues. V lost 10 bases, J lost 2 bases, and 14 bases lay in between. CDR1 and CDR2 (germline): MDHEN, SYDVKM. The CDR3 sequence is CATREGGQETQYF. CDR3 coding DNA: TGTGCCACTAGAGAGGGGGGGCAAGAGACCCAGTACTTC.